What follows describes a single T cell receptor beta chain. Its specificity is not known. PBMCs were isolated at a quantity of at least 6 million per sample. Using a J-beta primer mix together with a sample-barcoded 5' primer, a second PCR was run for about 6 to 11 cycles. Sequencing of every sample gave 3 million or more CDR3-containing paired-end reads. TCRdb independently ran MiXCR on the 5' RACE reads; one entry per CDR3 protein. The sample records 650,000 to 800,000 distinct CDR3 sequences, around 42% being singletons. This sample is part of a study of blood T cells in healthy people across ages. Study-wide results and limits: In long-lived donors, naive CD4+ cell counts and diversity exceeded those of aged donors.

The J segment lost 0 bases and the V segment lost 4 bases, leaving 2 bases of the junction unmatched. From germline, CDR1 is MNHNS and CDR2 SASEGT. The CDR3 has 15 residues. The sequence came from a man in his fifties or sixties in good health. The material sequenced was blood. The chain couples TRBV6-1 to TRBJ2-3; 9 bases map to TRBD2. CDR3: CASSGGLASTDTQYF. The CDR3 region has the DNA TGTGCCAGCAGTGGGGGACTAGCTAGCACAGATACGCAGTATTTT.